This is a list of T cell receptor beta chains from one sample in a study of neurological immune-mediated disorders. Each CDR3 protein gets one entry after TCRdb re-called the 5' RACE reads with MiXCR. The repertoire includes more than 30,000 distinct CDR3 sequences, more than 10% of them detected once, and about 2.3% sits in the top ten. The specimen sequenced was PBMCs. The origin of the receptors is a woman aged 40 to 55 in good health. Each CDR3 is given with its conserved first and last residue. D genes are given only for firm matches. Clone size is stated in some rows and not others, as once, few, many or a class when expanded.

d_call clone_size j_call v_call cdr3_aa cdr3_nt
. many TRBJ2-2 TRBV7-8 CASSLRIVDSGELFF TGTGCCAGCAGCTTACGGATTGTGGACTCCGGGGAGCTGTTTTTT
TRBD1 many TRBJ1-5 TRBV7-6 CASSSGQGGSNQPQHF TGTGCCAGCAGCTCAGGACAGGGGGGCAGCAATCAGCCCCAGCATTTT
TRBD2 many TRBJ2-1 TRBV7-2 CASSKGLAGSNEQFF TGTGCCAGCAGCAAAGGACTAGCGGGTTCCAATGAGCAGTTCTTC
TRBD2 . TRBJ2-7 TRBV3-1 CVSRYSGVAGEQYF TGTGTCAGCAGATACAGCGGGGTGGCTGGTGAGCAGTACTTC
TRBD2 few TRBJ2-1 TRBV19 CASSMDYSGAIVGNNEQFF TGTGCCAGTAGTATGGACTATAGCGGGGCGATAGTAGGGAACAATGAGCAGTTCTTC
TRBD2 many TRBJ2-4 TRBV7-9 CASSSGGDEAGAVLAKNIQYF TGTGCCAGCAGCTCCGGAGGAGATGAAGCGGGAGCTGTGCTAGCCAAAAACATTCAGTACTTC
. many TRBJ2-1 TRBV5-1 CASSLIRSEQFF TGCGCCAGCAGCTTGATCAGGTCCGAGCAGTTCTTC
TRBD1 . TRBJ2-2 TRBV6-5 CASSYRDRGLDGELFF TGTGCCAGCAGTTACAGGGACAGGGGGCTGGACGGGGAGCTGTTTTTT
TRBD2 many TRBJ2-1 TRBV20-1 CSARDARTSGAQFF TGCAGTGCTAGAGATGCGAGGACTAGCGGGGCTCAGTTCTTC
. many TRBJ2-5 TRBV5-1 CASSRVGGQETQYF TGCGCCAGCAGTCGGGTAGGGGGCCAAGAGACCCAGTACTTC
TRBD1 . TRBJ1-1 TRBV25-1 CASSEFGQGGKAFF TGTGCCAGCAGTGAATTCGGACAGGGGGGTAAAGCTTTCTTT
. medium-sized TRBJ1-5 TRBV12-3/TRBV12-4 CASSPDTGNQPQHF TGTGCCAGCAGCCCCGACACGGGCAATCAGCCCCAGCATTTT
. many TRBJ2-5 TRBV5-1 CASSSGVGQLQETQYF TGCGCCAGCAGCTCCGGGGTTGGGCAGCTCCAAGAGACCCAGTACTTC
. many TRBJ2-5 TRBV6-2/TRBV6-3 CASSYDSETQYF TGTGCCAGCAGTTACGACTCGGAGACCCAGTACTTC
TRBD2 many TRBJ2-1 TRBV20-1 CSALLWTSGGNEQFF TGCAGTGCCCTCCTCTGGACTAGCGGGGGTAATGAGCAGTTCTTC
. medium-sized TRBJ2-2 TRBV5-6 CASSPGRAGTFF TGTGCCAGCAGCCCCGGAAGGGCGGGGACGTTTTTT
. . TRBJ1-2 TRBV4-1 CASSQVWTPVGYTF TGCGCCAGCAGCCAAGTCTGGACCCCGGTGGGCTACACCTTC
. . TRBJ2-5 TRBV4-3 CASSQERDNQETQYF TGCGCCAGCAGCCAAGAGAGGGACAACCAAGAGACCCAGTACTTC
TRBD2 many TRBJ2-4 TRBV29-1 CSVSGGTKNIQYF TGCAGCGTCTCGGGGGGTACCAAAAACATTCAGTACTTC
TRBD1 . TRBJ1-2 TRBV5-4 CAGSRQGSGGYTF TGTGCCGGATCTAGACAGGGGAGCGGCGGCTACACCTTC
. many TRBJ2-7 TRBV5-1 CASSVGRDPNEQYF TGCGCCAGCAGCGTAGGTCGGGACCCCAACGAGCAGTACTTC
TRBD1 many TRBJ1-5 TRBV7-2 CASSPLDRAHQPQHF TGTGCCAGCAGCCCCTTAGACAGGGCCCACCAGCCCCAGCATTTT
. many TRBJ2-2 TRBV30 CACLGHTNTGELFF TGTGCCTGTTTGGGACACACGAACACCGGGGAGCTGTTTTTT
. many TRBJ1-1 TRBV5-1 CASSSLLHTEAFF TGCGCCAGCAGCTCCCTCCTCCATACTGAAGCTTTCTTT
. many TRBJ1-2 TRBV12-3/TRBV12-4 CASSYRHNYGYTF TGTGCCAGCAGTTATAGACACAACTATGGCTACACCTTC
TRBD2 many TRBJ2-5 TRBV7-2 CASSLMGLAGGPAQYF TGTGCCAGCAGCTTAATGGGACTAGCGGGAGGGCCGGCCCAGTACTTC
. many TRBJ2-3 TRBV9 CASSLTEGTQYF TGTGCCAGCAGCCTGACGGAGGGTACGCAGTATTTT
. many TRBJ1-1 TRBV2 CASSVRYMNTEAFF TGTGCCAGCAGTGTACGGTACATGAACACTGAAGCTTTCTTT
TRBD1 many TRBJ1-5 TRBV7-2 CASSLDRGSGKQPQHF TGTGCCAGCAGCCTCGACAGGGGGTCCGGGAAACAGCCCCAGCATTTT